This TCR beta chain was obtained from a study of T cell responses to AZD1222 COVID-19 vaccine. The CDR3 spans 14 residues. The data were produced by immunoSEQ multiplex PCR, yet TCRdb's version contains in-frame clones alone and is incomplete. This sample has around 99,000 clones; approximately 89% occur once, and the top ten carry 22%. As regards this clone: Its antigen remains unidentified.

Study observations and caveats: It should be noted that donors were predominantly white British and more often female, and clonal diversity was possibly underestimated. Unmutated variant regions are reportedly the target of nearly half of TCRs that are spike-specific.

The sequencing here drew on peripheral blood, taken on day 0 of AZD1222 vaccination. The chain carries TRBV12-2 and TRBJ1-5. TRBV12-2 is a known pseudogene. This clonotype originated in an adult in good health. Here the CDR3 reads CASRSGGRDQPQHF. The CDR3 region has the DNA TGTGCAAGTCGCTCCGGCGGCCGGGATCAGCCCCAGCATTTT.